This T cell receptor beta chain was found in a study of CD8+ T cells in alopecia areata. Points from the study as a whole: Scalp clonality and expanded CD8+ clones among the top 100 showed significant decreases with tofacitinib. In patients, TCRs were shared less clearly than in mice, and HLA may possibly be involved.

The treatment: oral pan-JAK inhibitor, 5-10 mg twice daily. About this clone itself: What it binds is not known.

TCR sequencing used cDNA made by reverse transcription of extracted RNA. Assay used: immunoSEQ multiplex PCR; TCRdb lists only in-frame clones, some missing. Of under 350,000 clones listed, more than 45% were seen once; the top ten hold over 1.5%. The sequence was obtained from a human donor with alopecia areata. The specimen comprised CD4+ T cells sorted from blood, sampled at week 24, from a patient treated with tofacitinib.

The CDR3 DNA follows: TGCAGCGTCCAACCAGGATCGGATACGCAGTATTTT. It codes for CSVQPGSDTQYF. This chain uses TRBV29-1 with TRBJ2-3; D gene uncertain. This CDR3 region has 12 residues. Trimming removed 6 bases from V and 6 bases from J, with 13 bases in between. Germline lookup yields CDR1 SQVTM and CDR2 ANQGSEA.